Presented here are 9 T cell receptor beta chains from one specimen sequenced in a study of cytomegalovirus exposure and HLA in healthy donors. The primer mix had 60 Vbeta and 13 Jbeta primers. The data were produced by immunoSEQ multiplex PCR, yet TCRdb's version contains in-frame clones alone and is incomplete. The table lists more than 150,000 clones, over 75% of them singletons. What was sequenced was PBMCs. These receptors all stem from a woman aged 25-40 years in good health and CMV-seronegative.

The chain carries TRBV5-6 and TRBJ2-1, with 10 bases matching TRBD2. The CDR3 has 14 amino acids. The V segment lost 4 bases and the J segment 13 bases; nucleotides outside the gene matches: 11. Germline CDR1 and CDR2: SGHDT and YYEEEE. The CDR3 loop reads CASSDLAGAWSQFF. CDR3 nucleotide sequence: TGTGCCAGCAGCGACCTAGCGGGGGCCTGGAGTCAGTTCTTC.

This sequence joins TRBV6-5 and TRBJ2-5, with 7 bases matching TRBD1. The CDR3 loop spans 14 amino acids. Trimming took 0 bases from V and 5 from J; bases not matched to a gene: 3. The germline V gene has CDR1 MNHEY and CDR2 SVGAGI. CDR3 region: CASSYSGGRETQYF. The CDR3 DNA reads TGTGCCAGCAGTTACTCAGGGGGCCGGGAGACCCAGTACTTC.

The chain uses TRBV6-5 and TRBJ2-7, with 8 nucleotides matching TRBD1. This CDR3 has 15 amino acids. The junction had 9 bases not matched to a gene; V was cut back by 5 bases and J by 3 bases. From germline, CDR1 is MNHEY and CDR2 SVGAGI. CDR3 DNA sequence: TGTGCCAGCAGTAAATCGGGACAGGTTGACTACGAGCAGTACTTC. This sequence encodes CASSKSGQVDYEQYF.

This chain joins TRBV5-1 and TRBJ1-6; 9 nucleotides align to TRBD1. The CDR3 has 15 residues. With V trimmed by 0 bases and J by 6 bases, 1 base remained unmatched. The germline gives CDR1 SGHRS, CDR2 YFSETQ. This CDR3 is CASSLEGQGNSPLHF. The CDR3 DNA reads as TGCGCCAGCAGCTTGGAGGGACAGGGTAATTCACCCCTCCACTTT.

This clone was seen only a few times. The J gene is TRBJ2-1, the V gene TRBV6-1; 14 bases are shared with TRBD2. Looked up from germline, CDR1 is MNHNS and CDR2 is SASEGT. The CDR3 runs 15 residues. The J segment lost 6 bases and the V segment lost 5 bases, leaving 3 bases of the junction unmatched. This CDR3 is CASSPTSGGANEQFF. CDR3 sequence (DNA): TGTGCCAGCAGTCCGACTAGCGGGGGGGCCAATGAGCAGTTCTTC.

This clone was seen more than once but under ten times. V is TRBV4-2 and J is TRBJ1-5, with TRBD1 matching 7 bases. CDR1 and CDR2 (germline): LGHNA, YNFKEQ. CDR3 length equals 17 residues. After removal of 0 bases from V and 3 bases from J, the junction contained 8 bases not matched to a gene. CDR3 loop: CASSQEVGTESNQPQHF. The CDR3 DNA is TGTGCCAGCAGCCAAGAAGTCGGGACAGAGTCCAATCAGCCCCAGCATTTT.

The CDR3 protein is CAWSVRGEETQYF. The DNA for the CDR3 is TGTGCCTGGAGTGTACGGGGTGAAGAGACCCAGTACTTC. The rearrangement uses TRBV30 and TRBJ2-5, with D tentatively TRBD2 (5 bases). CDR3 length equals 13 residues. V lost 0 bases and J 3 bases, leaving 8 bases between the germline ends. Germline V gene data show CDR1 as GTSNPN and CDR2 as SVGIG (reference sequence).

V and J are TRBV2 and TRBJ2-1; 12 bases match TRBD2. This CDR3 is built from 15 residues. After removal of 4 bases from V and 4 bases from J, the junction contained 2 bases not matched to a gene. Germline CDR1 reads SNHLY; CDR2 reads FYNNEI. CDR3 DNA: TGTGCCAGCAGTGTGCTAGCGGGGGGGTACAATGAGCAGTTCTTC. It translates to CASSVLAGGYNEQFF.

The J gene is TRBJ1-2, the V gene TRBV5-1; D is perhaps TRBD1 (5 bases). Germline V gene data show CDR1 as SGHRS and CDR2 as YFSETQ. With 5 bases removed from V and 8 bases from J, the gap between germline ends came to 22 bases. This CDR3 contains 15 residues. The CDR3 loop is CASSPSGKVNGGYTF. The CDR3 coding sequence is TGCGCCAGCAGTCCCTCAGGGAAGGTGAATGGGGGCTACACCTTC.